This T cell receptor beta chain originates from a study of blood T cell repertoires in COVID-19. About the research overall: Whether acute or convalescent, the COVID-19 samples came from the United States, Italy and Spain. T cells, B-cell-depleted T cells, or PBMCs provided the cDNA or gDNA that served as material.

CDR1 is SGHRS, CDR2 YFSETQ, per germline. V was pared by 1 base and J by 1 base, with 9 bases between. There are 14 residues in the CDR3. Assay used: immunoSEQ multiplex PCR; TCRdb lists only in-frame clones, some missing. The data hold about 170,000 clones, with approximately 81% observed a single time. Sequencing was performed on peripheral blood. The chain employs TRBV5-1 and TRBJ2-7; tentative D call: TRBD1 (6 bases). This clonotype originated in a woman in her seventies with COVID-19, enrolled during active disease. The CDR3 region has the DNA TGCGCCAGCAGCTTGATGGGGGCATCCTACGAGCAGTACTTC. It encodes CASSLMGASYEQYF.